This T cell receptor (beta chain) stems from a study of blood T cell repertoires in COVID-19. At the level of the study: The United States, Italy and Spain were the sources of the acute and convalescent COVID-19 samples. T cells, B-cell-depleted T cells, or PBMCs provided the cDNA or gDNA that served as material.

Donors were grouped by their self-reported clinical history. There are a few counts of this clone. Original data processing: Amplified reference gene primers provided the basis for estimating nucleated cell counts. The protocol was immunoSEQ multiplex PCR, while the TCRdb copy is restricted to in-frame clones and leaves out a portion. The V and J calls and clone size were taken over from that table, and D and trimming were inferred from the DNA. The table lists fewer than 500,000 clones, about 85% of them singletons. The CDR3 covers 11 residues. V was pared by 3 bases and J by 4 bases, with 3 bases between.

The sequence derives from a woman under 30 with acute COVID-19. Sequenced sample: PBMCs or T cells enriched from blood (not recorded which). The chain links TRBV12-3 or TRBV12-4 to TRBJ2-5, with D hard to call. CDR3 DNA sequence: TGTGCCAGCAGTTTTCGAGAGACCCAGTACTTC. Amino acid sequence: CASSFRETQYF.